This T cell receptor (beta chain) was sequenced in a study of OX40 agonist ivuxolimab in advanced cancers. Study outcomes and limitations: Expanded clones were, on average, more numerous among CD8+ T cells than CD4+.

Some clones are missing from TCRdb's copy, which holds only in-frame ones; the method was immunoSEQ multiplex PCR. The sample lists over 30,000 clones; more than 65% were seen once. Worth noting for this clone: The antigen remains unidentified.

The TCR sequence derives from an adult with an advanced solid tumor such as melanoma, head and neck, liver or kidney cancer. This specimen consisted of CD4+ or CD8+ T cells sorted from blood, obtained in a trial of the OX40 agonist ivuxolimab.

The CDR3 coding sequence is TGTGCCAGCGTAGGACCCTACGAGCAGTACTTC. This codes for CASVGPYEQYF. The chain is built from TRBV5-5 and TRBJ2-7; D remains ambiguous. Germline-derived CDR1 and CDR2 are SGHKS and YYEKEE (reference sequence). The CDR3 contains 11 residues. The germline V and J ends were trimmed by 7 bases and 2 bases, with 7 bases remaining between them.